The rows below give T cell receptor beta chains drawn from one sample of a study of OX40 agonist ivuxolimab in advanced cancers. Clones were sequenced by immunoSEQ multiplex PCR, and TCRdb holds only the in-frame ones, with some missing. The sample records roughly 68,000 clones, around 91% being singletons. The material sequenced was CD4+ or CD8+ T cells sorted from blood, taken in a trial of the OX40 agonist ivuxolimab. All receptors come from an adult with an advanced solid tumor such as melanoma, head and neck, liver or kidney cancer. CDR3s include the opening cysteine and the closing phenylalanine or tryptophan. A D gene is named only where the DNA matches it firmly. Not all rows give a size; the values are once, few, many and, for expanded clones, a class.

CASSLTLRGPGANVLTF	TGTGCCAGCAGTCTTACCCTCAGGGGGCCAGGGGCCAACGTCCTGACTTTC	TRBJ2-6	.	TRBV27	TRBD1
CASSAGAGSNQPQHF	TGTGCCAGCAGCGCAGGGGCGGGAAGCAATCAGCCCCAGCATTTT	TRBJ1-5	once	TRBV16	.
CASSLRVPNEKLFF	TGTGCCAGCAGCCTACGGGTTCCTAATGAAAAACTGTTTTTT	TRBJ1-4	once	TRBV14	.
CASSFQGAATNEKLLF	TGTGCCAGCAGCTTTCAGGGGGCGGCAACTAATGAAAAACTGCTTTTT	TRBJ1-4	.	TRBV7-9	TRBD1
CASGQGASPLHF	TGTGCCAGCGGACAGGGGGCATCACCCCTCCACTTT	TRBJ1-6	once	TRBV19	TRBD1
CAISDPMGSLNYGYTF	TGTGCCATCAGTGATCCCATGGGCTCCTTAAACTATGGCTACACCTTT	TRBJ1-2	.	TRBV10-3	.
CASSEAGAWTGELFF	TGTGCCAGCAGTGAAGCCGGGGCGTGGACCGGGGAGCTGTTTTTT	TRBJ2-2	medium-sized	TRBV2	.
CASSLSGNNQPQHF	TGTGCCAGCAGTTTATCAGGGAACAATCAGCCCCAGCATTTT	TRBJ1-5	.	TRBV27	.
CASSLTVNTEAFF	TGTGCCAGCAGCTTGACAGTAAACACTGAAGCTTTCTTT	TRBJ1-1	once	TRBV7-3	.
CASTPSRGPQETQYF	TGTGCCAGCACCCCTTCCCGGGGACCCCAAGAGACCCAGTACTTC	TRBJ2-5	few	TRBV5-4	.
CASSASGGDYGYTF	TGTGCCAGCAGCGCCTCGGGGGGCGACTATGGCTACACCTTC	TRBJ1-2	.	TRBV9	.
CASSLGSGRLYEQYF	TGTGCCAGCAGCTTAGGTAGCGGGAGACTTTACGAGCAGTACTTC	TRBJ2-7	.	TRBV11-2	TRBD2
CASSLTGDEKLFF	TGTGCCAGCAGTTTAACAGGGGATGAAAAACTGTTTTTT	TRBJ1-4	.	TRBV27	TRBD1
CASSSWTNYGYTF	TGTGCCAGCTCGTCCTGGACGAACTATGGCTACACCTTC	TRBJ1-2	.	TRBV2	.
CACNSGSGETQYF	TGTGCCTGCAATAGCGGGAGTGGGGAGACCCAGTACTTC	TRBJ2-5	.	TRBV30	TRBD2
CASSFGGGGYNEQFF	TGTGCCAGCAGTTTCGGAGGGGGTGGGTACAATGAGCAGTTCTTC	TRBJ2-1	.	TRBV27	.
CASSPNTGFGELFF	TGTGCCAGCAGCCCCAACACAGGGTTCGGGGAGCTGTTTTTT	TRBJ2-2	.	TRBV13	.
CASSLASGFTEAFF	TGCGCCAGCAGCTTGGCGTCTGGGTTTACTGAAGCTTTCTTT	TRBJ1-1	.	TRBV5-1	.
CASQPGTGLSTDTQYF	TGCGCCAGCCAACCCGGGACAGGCTTGAGCACAGATACGCAGTATTTT	TRBJ2-3	.	TRBV4-1	TRBD1
CASKLGGGPSYEQYF	TGTGCCAGCAAGTTGGGTGGAGGGCCATCCTACGAGCAGTACTTC	TRBJ2-7	.	TRBV27	.
CASSLSIPTVFEKLFF	TGTGCCAGCAGTTTATCGATCCCGACAGTTTTTGAAAAACTGTTTTTT	TRBJ1-4	.	TRBV27	.
CASNNWRDEETQYF	TGTGCCAGCAATAATTGGCGGGACGAAGAGACCCAGTACTTC	TRBJ2-5	.	TRBV5-4	.
CAHGQGMAGELFF	TGTGCCCATGGACAGGGAATGGCCGGGGAGCTGTTTTTT	TRBJ2-2	few	TRBV25-1	TRBD1
CASSVDLGAYNEQFF	TGTGCCAGCAGCGTAGATCTGGGGGCTTACAATGAGCAGTTCTTC	TRBJ2-1	.	TRBV9	.
CASSQVGGTGSYEQYF	TGCGCCAGCAGCCAAGTGGGCGGGACAGGGTCCTACGAGCAGTACTTC	TRBJ2-7	.	TRBV4-1	TRBD1
CASSGRTSNYGYTF	TGTGCCAGCAGCGGAAGGACAAGTAACTATGGCTACACCTTC	TRBJ1-2	.	TRBV5-8	.
CASTRRGSGYEQYF	TGTGCCAGCACCAGAAGGGGGAGTGGGTACGAGCAGTACTTC	TRBJ2-7	.	TRBV27	.
CASSDRMSSYNSPLHF	TGTGCCAGCAGTGACAGGATGAGCTCCTATAATTCACCCCTCCACTTT	TRBJ1-6	.	TRBV6-1	.
CASRDRGLYNEQFF	TGCGCCAGCAGAGACAGGGGGCTCTACAATGAGCAGTTCTTC	TRBJ2-1	.	TRBV5-1	TRBD1
CASSQGNTGELFF	TGTGCCAGCTCCCAGGGGAACACCGGGGAGCTGTTTTTT	TRBJ2-2	.	TRBV9	.
CASSLAGLGEQYF	TGTGCCAGCAGCTTAGCGGGACTTGGCGAGCAGTACTTC	TRBJ2-7	.	TRBV27	TRBD2
CASTHPQGYEQYF	TGTGCCAGCACGCACCCACAGGGTTACGAGCAGTACTTC	TRBJ2-7	.	TRBV2	.
CASSVEVVEGRYEQYF	TGTGCCAGCAGCGTAGAAGTCGTTGAAGGGAGGTACGAGCAGTACTTC	TRBJ2-7	.	TRBV9	.
CASSLGRTYEQYF	TGTGCCAGCAGTTTGGGACGGACTTACGAGCAGTACTTC	TRBJ2-7	.	TRBV27	.
CASSQEKIFGGLLAQFF	TGTGCCAGCAGCCAAGAAAAGATATTCGGCGGTCTATTGGCACAGTTCTTC	TRBJ2-1	.	TRBV14	.
CASSPRTELHQPQHF	TGTGCCAGCAGCCCCAGGACAGAACTGCATCAGCCCCAGCATTTT	TRBJ1-5	.	TRBV5-5	.
CASRDTGGPNGELFF	TGTGCCAGCAGAGACACAGGGGGTCCCAATGGGGAGCTGTTTTTT	TRBJ2-2	.	TRBV7-6	TRBD1
CASSDRGGSNEKLFF	TGTGCCAGCAGTGATCGGGGCGGGAGTAATGAAAAACTGTTTTTT	TRBJ1-4	.	TRBV25-1	.